This T cell receptor beta chain was found in a study of shared clonotypes between healthy human individuals. Worth noting for this clone: Its antigen remains unknown.

Donors comprised healthy HIV-negative adults lacking recent acute infections or vaccinations. The data were produced by immunoSEQ multiplex PCR, yet TCRdb's version contains in-frame clones alone and is incomplete. Of some 1.5 million clones listed, 95% to 99% are singletons. Broader study findings: The study found about 5% of naive CD4 clonotypes shared across a few donors. How much donors shared clonotypes was expected to be affected by sequencing depth. The authors sampled blood alone, and tissue repertoires likely differ.

The germline gives CDR1 SGHNT, CDR2 YYREEE (reference sequence). CDR3 length: 15 residues. The V segment lost 4 bases and the J segment 0 bases; nucleotides outside the gene matches: 6. The TCR sequence derives from a man aged 25-40 years in good health. The source material was naive CD4+ T cells sorted from blood. Regarding subset: CD45RA+ positively selected. This chain joins TRBV5-4 and TRBJ1-1, with 7 bases identical to TRBD1. The CDR3 bases are TGTGCCAGCAGCCCAGCGACAGGGCTGAACACTGAAGCTTTCTTT. It yields the protein CASSPATGLNTEAFF.